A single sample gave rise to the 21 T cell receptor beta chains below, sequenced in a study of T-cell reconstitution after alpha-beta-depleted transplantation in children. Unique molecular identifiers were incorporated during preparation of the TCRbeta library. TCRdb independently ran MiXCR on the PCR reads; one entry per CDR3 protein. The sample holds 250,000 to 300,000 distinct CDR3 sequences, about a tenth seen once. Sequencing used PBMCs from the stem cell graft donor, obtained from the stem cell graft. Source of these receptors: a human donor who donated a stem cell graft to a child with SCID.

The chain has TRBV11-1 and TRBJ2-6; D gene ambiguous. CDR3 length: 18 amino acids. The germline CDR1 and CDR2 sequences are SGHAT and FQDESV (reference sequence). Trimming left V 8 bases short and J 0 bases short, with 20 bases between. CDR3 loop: CASSFWVLSPSGANVLTF. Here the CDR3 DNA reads TGTGCCAGCTCCTTTTGGGTCCTCAGCCCCTCTGGGGCCAACGTCCTGACTTTC.

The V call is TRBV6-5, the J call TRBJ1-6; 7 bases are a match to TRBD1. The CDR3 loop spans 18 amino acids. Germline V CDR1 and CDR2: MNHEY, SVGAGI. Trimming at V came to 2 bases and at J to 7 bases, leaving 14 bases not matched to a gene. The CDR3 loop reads CASSYGIRGIGGNSPLHF. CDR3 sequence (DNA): TGTGCCAGCAGTTACGGGATTCGGGGAATAGGGGGCAATTCACCCCTCCACTTT.

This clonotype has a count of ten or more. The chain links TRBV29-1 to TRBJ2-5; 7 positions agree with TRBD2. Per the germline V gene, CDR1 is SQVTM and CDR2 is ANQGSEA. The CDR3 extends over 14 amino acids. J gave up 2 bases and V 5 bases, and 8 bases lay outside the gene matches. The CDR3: CSVIPAGHQETQYF. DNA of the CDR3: TGCAGCGTTATCCCAGCGGGGCATCAAGAGACCCAGTACTTC.

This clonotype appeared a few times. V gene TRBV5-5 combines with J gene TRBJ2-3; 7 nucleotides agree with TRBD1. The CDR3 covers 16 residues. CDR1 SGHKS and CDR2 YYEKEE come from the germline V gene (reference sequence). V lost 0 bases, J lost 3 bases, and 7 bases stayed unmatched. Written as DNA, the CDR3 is TGTGCCAGCAGCTTGGACAGGGGTTCGAGGACAGATACGCAGTATTTT. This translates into CASSLDRGSRTDTQYF.

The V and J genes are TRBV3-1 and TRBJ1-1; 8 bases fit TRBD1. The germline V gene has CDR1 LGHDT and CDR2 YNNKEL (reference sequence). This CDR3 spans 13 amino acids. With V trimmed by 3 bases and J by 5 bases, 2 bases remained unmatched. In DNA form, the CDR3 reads TGTGCCAGCAGCCAGTGGACAGGGACTGAAGCTTTCTTT. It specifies CASSQWTGTEAFF.

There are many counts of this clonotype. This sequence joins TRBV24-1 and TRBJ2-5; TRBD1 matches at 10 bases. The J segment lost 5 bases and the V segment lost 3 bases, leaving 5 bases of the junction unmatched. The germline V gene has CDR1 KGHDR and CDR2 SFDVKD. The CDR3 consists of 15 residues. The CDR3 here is CATSDGTGVFETQYF. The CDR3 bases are TGTGCCACCAGTGATGGGACAGGGGTATTTGAGACCCAGTACTTC.

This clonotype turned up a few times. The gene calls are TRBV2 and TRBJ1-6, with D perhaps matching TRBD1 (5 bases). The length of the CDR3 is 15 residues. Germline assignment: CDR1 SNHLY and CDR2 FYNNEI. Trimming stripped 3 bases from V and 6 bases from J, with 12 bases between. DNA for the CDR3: TGTGCCAGCAGTGAGCGTAGGGGATTTAATTCACCCCTCCACTTT. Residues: CASSERRGFNSPLHF.

The DNA of the CDR3 is TGTGCCAGCAGTACCCGGGACACCGATCCTAACTATGGCTACACCTTC. Encoded protein: CASSTRDTDPNYGYTF. J is TRBJ1-2 and V is TRBV12-3 or TRBV12-4, with D possibly being TRBD1 (6 bases). The CDR3 extends over 16 amino acids. V was clipped by 5 bases and J by 0 bases, with 16 bases between them.

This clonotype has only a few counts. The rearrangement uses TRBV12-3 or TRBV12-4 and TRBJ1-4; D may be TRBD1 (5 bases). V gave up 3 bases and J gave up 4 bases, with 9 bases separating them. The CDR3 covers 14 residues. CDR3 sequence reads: CASSLGRFNEKLFF. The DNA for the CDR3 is TGTGCCAGCAGTTTGGGGCGGTTTAATGAAAAACTGTTTTTT.

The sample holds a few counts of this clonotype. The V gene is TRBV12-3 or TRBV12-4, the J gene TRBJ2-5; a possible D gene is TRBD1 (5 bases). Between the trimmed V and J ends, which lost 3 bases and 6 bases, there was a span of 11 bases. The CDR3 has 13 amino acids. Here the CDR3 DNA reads TGTGCCAGCAGTTTGAAGGGGATGAAGACCCAGTACTTC. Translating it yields CASSLKGMKTQYF.

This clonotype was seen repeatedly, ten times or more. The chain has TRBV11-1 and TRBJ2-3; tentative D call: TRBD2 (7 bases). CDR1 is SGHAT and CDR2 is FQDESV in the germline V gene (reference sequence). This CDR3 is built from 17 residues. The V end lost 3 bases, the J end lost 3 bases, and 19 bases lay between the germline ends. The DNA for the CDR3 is TGTGCCAGCAGCTTGCGCAGGGGAGCGGGGTCAACAGATACGCAGTATTTT. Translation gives CASSLRRGAGSTDTQYF.

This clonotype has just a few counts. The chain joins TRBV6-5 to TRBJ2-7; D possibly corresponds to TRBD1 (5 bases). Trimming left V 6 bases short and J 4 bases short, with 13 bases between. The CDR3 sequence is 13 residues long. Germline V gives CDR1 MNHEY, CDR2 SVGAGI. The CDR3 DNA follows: TGTGCCAGCAGCTATAACGACAGATACGAGCAGTACTTC. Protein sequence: CASSYNDRYEQYF.

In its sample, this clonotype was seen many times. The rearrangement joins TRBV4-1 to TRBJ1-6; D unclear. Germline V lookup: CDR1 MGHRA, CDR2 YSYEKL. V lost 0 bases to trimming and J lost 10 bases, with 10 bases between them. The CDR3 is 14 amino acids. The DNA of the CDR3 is TGCGCCAGCAGCCAAGATGCGGGGAAATCACCCCTCCACTTT. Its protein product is CASSQDAGKSPLHF.

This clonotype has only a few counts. CDR3 DNA sequence: TGTGCTAGTGGTTTAGGGCTCACTGAAGCTTTCTTT. It yields the protein CASGLGLTEAFF. The rearrangement uses TRBV12-5 and TRBJ1-1; D remains ambiguous. The CDR3 sequence is 12 residues long. The germline CDR1 and CDR2 sequences are LGHNT and FRNRAP. V was clipped by 3 bases and J by 4 bases, with 6 bases between them. The variable domain in full, completed from reference TRBV12-5 and TRBJ1-1, reads DARVTQTPRHKVTEMGQEVTMRCQPILGHNTVFWYRQTMMQGLELLAYFRNRAPLDDSGMPKDRFSAEMPDATLATLKIQPSEPRDSAVYFCASGLGLTEAFFGQGTRLTVV.

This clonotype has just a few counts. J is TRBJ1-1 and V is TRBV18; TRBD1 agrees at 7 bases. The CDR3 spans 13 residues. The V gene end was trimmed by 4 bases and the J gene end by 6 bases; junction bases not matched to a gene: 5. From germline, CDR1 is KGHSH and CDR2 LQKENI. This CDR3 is CASSRKQGSEAFF. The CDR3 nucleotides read TGTGCCAGCTCACGAAAACAGGGGTCTGAAGCTTTCTTT.

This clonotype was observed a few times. In DNA form, the CDR3 reads TGTGCCAGCAGCTCCACAGGACCCTACGAGCAGTACTTC. This codes for CASSSTGPYEQYF. The chain has TRBV7-2 and TRBJ2-7; TRBD1 is a possible D gene (5 bases). This CDR3 contains 13 residues. V was trimmed by 4 bases and J by 2 bases, leaving 9 bases between them. Germline V gene sequence: CDR1 SGHTA, CDR2 FQGNSA.

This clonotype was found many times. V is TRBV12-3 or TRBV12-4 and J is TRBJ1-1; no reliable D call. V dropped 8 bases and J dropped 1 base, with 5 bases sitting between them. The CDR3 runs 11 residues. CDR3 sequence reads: CASCRNTEAFF. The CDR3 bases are TGTGCCAGCTGTAGGAACACTGAAGCTTTCTTT.

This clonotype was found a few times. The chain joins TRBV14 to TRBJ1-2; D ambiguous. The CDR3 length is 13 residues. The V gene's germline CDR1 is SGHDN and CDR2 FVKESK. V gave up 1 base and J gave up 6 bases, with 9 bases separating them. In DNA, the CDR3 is TGTGCCAGCAGCCAAGTAACAGTCAATGGCTACACCTTC. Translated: CASSQVTVNGYTF.

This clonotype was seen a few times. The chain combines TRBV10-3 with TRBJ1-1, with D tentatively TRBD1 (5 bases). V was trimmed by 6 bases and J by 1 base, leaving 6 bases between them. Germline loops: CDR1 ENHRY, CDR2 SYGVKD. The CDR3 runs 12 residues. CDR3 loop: CAIRGPNTEAFF. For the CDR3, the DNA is TGTGCCATCAGGGGACCGAACACTGAAGCTTTCTTT.

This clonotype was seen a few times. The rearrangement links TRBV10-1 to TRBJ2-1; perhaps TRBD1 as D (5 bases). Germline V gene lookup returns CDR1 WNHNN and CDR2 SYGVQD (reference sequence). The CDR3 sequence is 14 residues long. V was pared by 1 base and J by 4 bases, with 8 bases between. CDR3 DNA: TGCGCCAGCAGTGAGTGGGGCAATTACAATGAGCAGTTCTTC. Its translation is CASSEWGNYNEQFF.

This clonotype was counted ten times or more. The CDR3 spells CASSPPGLAFGSSYNEQFF. CDR3 DNA: TGTGCCAGCAGCCCACCGGGACTAGCGTTCGGTAGCTCCTACAATGAGCAGTTCTTC. The chain recombines TRBV5-6 with TRBJ2-1; 10 bases map to TRBD2. The CDR3 sequence is 19 residues long. The germline V gene has CDR1 SGHDT and CDR2 YYEEEE. The ends lost 4 bases at V and 0 bases at J; junction bases unmatched: 13.